The clone carrying this T cell receptor (beta chain) was detected a few times. Antigen: not known. The donors gave bone marrow, and they were healthy. Germline CDR1 and CDR2: WNHNN and SYGVQD (reference sequence). CDR3 size: 17 residues. After removal of 5 bases from V and 1 base from J, the junction contained 6 bases not matched to a gene. The sample is drawn from a study of cytomegalovirus exposure and HLA in healthy donors. Study in general: The early release's HLA-typed donors yielded 80 million to 95 million unique TCRs.

General study results and limits: Being productive about 90% or about 30% of the time was typical of most TCR beta V segments in an earlier analysis.

The PCR used 60 Vbeta and 13 Jbeta primers. The assay was immunoSEQ multiplex PCR, and TCRdb's table has in-frame clones only and misses some. The sample has 110,000 or so clones; 12% are singletons. V gene TRBV10-1 combines with J gene TRBJ2-1; 12 nucleotides agree with TRBD2. The receptor's source is a man aged 40-49 years in good health and CMV-seropositive. Sequenced input: PBMCs. The CDR3 DNA follows: TGCGCCAGCAGTCTAGGGACTAGCGGGTCATCCTACAATGAGCAGTTCTTC. Protein: CASSLGTSGSSYNEQFF.